Listed below are T cell receptor beta chains from one sample, sequenced in a study of blood T cell repertoires in COVID-19. Sequencing used immunoSEQ multiplex PCR; TCRdb keeps in-frame clones, though not all of them. The data show around 270,000 clones, more than 75% seen once. The specimen was peripheral blood. The source is a middle-aged man who had recovered from COVID-19. The CDR3 runs from the conserved cysteine through the conserved F or W. Each record gives: CDR3 protein, CDR3 DNA, J gene, D gene, clone size, V gene. D genes are given only for firm matches. For some rows the clone size is stated as once, few or many, or as a class when expanded; others skip it.

CDR3 protein: CASSQDWSGGGYTF
CDR3 DNA: TGCGCCAGCAGCCAAGATTGGTCAGGTGGTGGCTACACCTTC
J gene: TRBJ1-2
D gene: .
clone size: .
V gene: TRBV4-3

CDR3 protein: CASSPQVVNYGYTF
CDR3 DNA: TGTGCCAGCAGCCCTCAGGTTGTCAACTATGGCTACACCTTC
J gene: TRBJ1-2
D gene: .
clone size: .
V gene: TRBV7-2

CDR3 protein: CASSLQETQYF
CDR3 DNA: TGTGCCAGCTCACTACAAGAGACCCAGTACTTC
J gene: TRBJ2-5
D gene: .
clone size: .
V gene: TRBV18

CDR3 protein: CSVERQQETQYF
CDR3 DNA: TGCAGCGTTGAGCGGCAGCAAGAGACCCAGTACTTC
J gene: TRBJ2-5
D gene: .
clone size: .
V gene: TRBV29-1

CDR3 protein: CASSPRDSYEQYF
CDR3 DNA: TGTGCCAGCAGCCCCAGGGACTCCTACGAGCAGTACTTC
J gene: TRBJ2-7
D gene: .
clone size: few
V gene: TRBV5-4

CDR3 protein: CASSRRGPGYTF
CDR3 DNA: TGTGCCAGCTCCCGGCGGGGACCTGGCTACACCTTC
J gene: TRBJ1-2
D gene: .
clone size: .
V gene: TRBV5-6

CDR3 protein: CASSWRVEETQYF
CDR3 DNA: TGTGCCAGCAGTTGGAGGGTTGAAGAGACCCAGTACTTC
J gene: TRBJ2-5
D gene: .
clone size: .
V gene: TRBV27

CDR3 protein: CDCRDRGLWGGNQPQHF
CDR3 DNA: TGTGATTGCCGGGACAGGGGGCTTTGGGGCGGCAATCAGCCCCAGCATTTT
J gene: TRBJ1-5
D gene: TRBD1
clone size: .
V gene: TRBV19

CDR3 protein: CASSLTGAGNSPLHF
CDR3 DNA: TGTGCCAGCAGCCTAACAGGGGCAGGGAATTCACCCCTCCACTTT
J gene: TRBJ1-6
D gene: TRBD1
clone size: .
V gene: TRBV7-6

CDR3 protein: CASSKSGRVDYEQYF
CDR3 DNA: TGTGCCAGCAGCAAGAGCGGGAGGGTCGACTACGAGCAGTACTTC
J gene: TRBJ2-7
D gene: TRBD2
clone size: .
V gene: TRBV9

CDR3 protein: CASRPPGSSYGYTF
CDR3 DNA: TGTGCCAGCCGTCCACCCGGGAGCTCCTATGGCTACACCTTC
J gene: TRBJ1-2
D gene: .
clone size: .
V gene: TRBV3-1/TRBV3-2

CDR3 protein: CASRTYPGGDTGELFF
CDR3 DNA: TGTGCCAGCCGAACCTATCCGGGAGGGGACACCGGGGAGCTGTTTTTT
J gene: TRBJ2-2
D gene: TRBD2
clone size: .
V gene: TRBV6-6

CDR3 protein: CASGRDTTYEQYF
CDR3 DNA: TGTGCTAGTGGTCGGGACACTACCTACGAGCAGTACTTC
J gene: TRBJ2-7
D gene: .
clone size: .
V gene: TRBV12-5

CDR3 protein: CASRLGGGGETQYF
CDR3 DNA: TGTGCCAGCAGACTAGGCGGGGGCGGGGAGACCCAGTACTTC
J gene: TRBJ2-5
D gene: .
clone size: .
V gene: TRBV7-2

CDR3 protein: CASSFGSDYGYTF
CDR3 DNA: TGTGCCAGCAGTTTCGGGTCGGACTATGGCTACACCTTC
J gene: TRBJ1-2
D gene: .
clone size: .
V gene: TRBV6-5

CDR3 protein: CASRGAGNTIYF
CDR3 DNA: TGTGCCAGCAGAGGGGCTGGAAACACCATATATTTT
J gene: TRBJ1-3
D gene: .
clone size: .
V gene: TRBV6-5

CDR3 protein: CASSAQGLTYEQYF
CDR3 DNA: TGTGCCAGCAGTGCACAGGGTTTGACCTACGAGCAGTACTTC
J gene: TRBJ2-7
D gene: .
clone size: .
V gene: TRBV2

CDR3 protein: CASSFGLAGESSETQYF
CDR3 DNA: TGCGCCAGCAGCTTTGGACTTGCGGGAGAGTCTTCGGAGACCCAGTACTTC
J gene: TRBJ2-5
D gene: TRBD2
clone size: .
V gene: TRBV5-1

CDR3 protein: CSAAAYIVSNQPQHF
CDR3 DNA: TGCAGCGCCGCCGCTTATATAGTTAGCAATCAGCCCCAGCATTTT
J gene: TRBJ1-5
D gene: .
clone size: few
V gene: TRBV29-1

CDR3 protein: CASSLGTQRGARETQYF
CDR3 DNA: TGTGCCAGCAGCTTGGGCACTCAGCGGGGGGCCAGGGAGACGCAGTATTTT
J gene: TRBJ2-3
D gene: TRBD2
clone size: .
V gene: TRBV7-2

CDR3 protein: CASSLEGSRAYEQYF
CDR3 DNA: TGTGCCAGCAGCTTAGAGGGTAGCAGGGCCTACGAGCAGTACTTC
J gene: TRBJ2-7
D gene: .
clone size: .
V gene: TRBV7-9

CDR3 protein: CSVLQGRTQYF
CDR3 DNA: TGCAGCGTGTTACAGGGTAGAACGCAGTATTTT
J gene: TRBJ2-3
D gene: .
clone size: .
V gene: TRBV29-1

CDR3 protein: CASSLVDGFGELFF
CDR3 DNA: TGTGCCAGCAGCTTAGTAGACGGGTTCGGGGAGCTGTTTTTT
J gene: TRBJ2-2
D gene: .
clone size: .
V gene: TRBV7-7

CDR3 protein: CASSFLTSPSETQYF
CDR3 DNA: TGTGCCAGCAGCTTTTTGACTAGCCCTTCTGAGACCCAGTACTTC
J gene: TRBJ2-5
D gene: TRBD2
clone size: .
V gene: TRBV5-4

CDR3 protein: CASRQGERTQYF
CDR3 DNA: TGTGCCAGCAGGCAGGGGGAGCGTACGCAGTATTTT
J gene: TRBJ2-3
D gene: TRBD1
clone size: .
V gene: TRBV12-3/TRBV12-4

CDR3 protein: CAWTGGITEAFF
CDR3 DNA: TGTGCCTGGACAGGGGGGATCACTGAAGCTTTCTTT
J gene: TRBJ1-1
D gene: TRBD1
clone size: .
V gene: TRBV30

CDR3 protein: CASSSSTSGSRYEQFF
CDR3 DNA: TGTGCCAGCAGCTCCTCTACTAGCGGGAGTAGGTATGAGCAGTTCTTC
J gene: TRBJ2-1
D gene: TRBD2
clone size: .
V gene: TRBV7-2